Listed below are T cell receptor beta chains from one sample, sequenced in a study of cytomegalovirus exposure and HLA in healthy donors. The repertoire was sequenced with immunoSEQ multiplex PCR; TCRdb's copy has only in-frame clones and lacks some. Of more than 150,000 clones listed, 75% to 85% were seen once; the top ten hold about 1.5%. The sample taken for sequencing was PBMCs. The receptors come from a man younger than 35 in good health and CMV-seronegative. CDR3s include the opening cysteine and the closing phenylalanine or tryptophan. A D gene is named only where the DNA matches it firmly. Not all rows give a size; the values are once, few, many and, for expanded clones, a class.

NA	NA	TRBV19	TRBJ2-7	TGTGCCAGTAGTATAGTGGGAGGCTACTACGAGCAGTACTTC	CASSIVGGYYEQYF
NA	NA	TRBV6-5	TRBJ2-1	TGTGCCAGCGGGCGGACAGTCCATGAGCAGTTCTTC	CASGRTVHEQFF
NA	NA	TRBV9	TRBJ2-7	TGTGCCAGCAGCGTAGCTACCGGCTACGAGCAGTACTTC	CASSVATGYEQYF
TRBD1	NA	TRBV2	TRBJ2-3	TGTGCCAGCAGTCGATCCGGACAGGGATCAGATACGCAGTATTTT	CASSRSGQGSDTQYF
NA	few	TRBV9	TRBJ2-5	TGTGCCAGCAGCGCAGAGGGGGTCGGGGACTTC	CASSAEGVGDF
TRBD2	NA	TRBV13	TRBJ2-1	TGTGCCAGCAGCTACGGGACTAGCGGTTTGAGCTCCTACAATGAGCAGTTCTTC	CASSYGTSGLSSYNEQFF
TRBD1	NA	TRBV7-9	TRBJ1-2	TGTGCCAGCAGCTTAATAGGGACAGGGAATGGCTACACCTTC	CASSLIGTGNGYTF
TRBD1	NA	TRBV6-5	TRBJ1-5	TGTGCCAGCAGGCCCGACAGGGGTAGCAATCAGCCCCAGCATTTT	CASRPDRGSNQPQHF
NA	once	TRBV19	TRBJ2-6	TGTGCCAGTTCTCCAGCGAGGCTCTCTGGGGCCAACGTCCTGACTTTC	CASSPARLSGANVLTF
NA	NA	TRBV7-9	TRBJ2-2	TGTGCCAGCAGCTTGTACGGTAGAGGAACCTACACCGGGGAGCTGTTTTTT	CASSLYGRGTYTGELFF
TRBD1	NA	TRBV11-2	TRBJ2-7	TGTGCCAGCAGCCTCCGTTCCACAGGGGAGAGGCACGAGCAGTACTTC	CASSLRSTGERHEQYF
NA	once	TRBV19	TRBJ2-1	TGTGCCAGTAGTATAGTCGCCAGGATCTCCTACAATGAGCAGTTCTTC	CASSIVARISYNEQFF
TRBD1	NA	TRBV4-3	TRBJ2-2	TGCGCCAGCGGGTTCCAGATGAGGGGACAGATCACCGGGGAGCTGTTTTTT	CASGFQMRGQITGELFF
TRBD1	NA	TRBV6-6	TRBJ2-3	TGTGCCAGCAGCCTCGACAGGGGCACAGATACGCAGTATTTT	CASSLDRGTDTQYF
TRBD1	NA	TRBV7-9	TRBJ1-2	TGTGCCAGCAGCAAACAGGGGTCTAACTATGGCTACACCTTC	CASSKQGSNYGYTF
TRBD2	NA	TRBV10-3	TRBJ2-7	TGTGCCAACGACTCACTAGCGGTGAACCCCTACGAGCAGTACTTC	CANDSLAVNPYEQYF
NA	NA	TRBV10-3	TRBJ2-2	TGTGCCATCAGTGTAGGAGGGTACGGGGAGCTGTTTTTT	CAISVGGYGELFF
TRBD1	NA	TRBV29-1	TRBJ2-7	TGCAGCGTTGAAGATCGAGGACGGGACAGGGTTACATTC	CSVEDRGRDRVTF
NA	NA	TRBV7-2	TRBJ2-4	TGTGCCAGCAGCCAAGGACAGACCCTAGCCAAAAACATTCAGTACTTC	CASSQGQTLAKNIQYF
TRBD2	NA	TRBV30	TRBJ2-1	TGTGCCTGGACGAGAGGTCTAGCGGGAGTCAATGAGCAGTTCTTC	CAWTRGLAGVNEQFF
NA	NA	TRBV7-9	TRBJ1-5	TGTGCCAGCTGGAATGGACGGGGAGATCAGCCCCAGCATTTT	CASWNGRGDQPQHF
TRBD2	NA	TRBV7-8	TRBJ2-7	TGTGCCAGCATTCTAGAGACTCCGACTAGCGGAGAGCAGTACTTC	CASILETPTSGEQYF
TRBD2	NA	TRBV7-9	TRBJ2-5	TGTGCCAGCAGCTTAGCGGCGGGAGTAAAGACCCAGTACTTC	CASSLAAGVKTQYF
NA	NA	TRBV7-2	TRBJ2-5	TGTGCCAGCAGCTTACGAGCTAGCTTAAGCCAAGAGACCCAGTACTTC	CASSLRASLSQETQYF
NA	NA	TRBV4-3	TRBJ1-2	TGCGCCAGCAGCCCGATCTGGGGGGAGGCCCCCAACTATGGCTACACCTTC	CASSPIWGEAPNYGYTF
TRBD1	NA	TRBV7-8	TRBJ2-7	TGTGCCAGCGGGGGACAGGGACGCTCCTACGAGCAGTACTTC	CASGGQGRSYEQYF
TRBD1	NA	TRBV30	TRBJ1-1	TGTGCCTGGGGGACAGGGAACACTGAAGCTTTCTTT	CAWGTGNTEAFF
TRBD1	NA	TRBV6-5	TRBJ2-5	TGTGCCAGCAGTCCCCGACAGGGCCAAGAGACCCAGTACTTC	CASSPRQGQETQYF